One T cell receptor beta chain is described in this entry. The antigen remains unidentified. The data were obtained in a study of Ad26.COV2.S vaccination and SARS-CoV-2 variants. Looking at the study overall: Intramuscular Ad26.COV2.S at 5x10^10 or 1x10^11 viral particles. Study results and limitations: Substantial breadth was reported for post-vaccination spike-specific CD8+ and CD4+ T cells.

This CDR3 spans 14 amino acids. Trimming removed 5 bases at V and 5 bases at J, with 15 bases between. Germline V gives CDR1 MDHEN, CDR2 SYDVKM. The table came from immunoSEQ multiplex PCR; TCRdb's copy has only in-frame clones and leaves some out. The sample includes about 350,000 clones, 65% to 90% of them seen just once. The treatment: around 19 received Ad26.COV2.S at low or high dose, single or two shots; roughly 5 received placebo; per-sample allocation not given. Collection of samples fell on day 63 after the first vaccine or placebo injection. The chain combines TRBV28 with TRBJ1-2; D might be TRBD1 (5 bases). This clonotype originated in a person aged 18 to 65 who received the Ad26.COV2.S COVID-19 vaccine or a placebo. The specimen comprised peripheral blood, sampled in a trial of Ad26.COV2.S vaccine versus placebo. CDR3 sequence reads: CASSLDAEGYGYTF. For the CDR3, the DNA is TGTGCCAGCAGTCTCGACGCGGAGGGGTATGGCTACACCTTC.